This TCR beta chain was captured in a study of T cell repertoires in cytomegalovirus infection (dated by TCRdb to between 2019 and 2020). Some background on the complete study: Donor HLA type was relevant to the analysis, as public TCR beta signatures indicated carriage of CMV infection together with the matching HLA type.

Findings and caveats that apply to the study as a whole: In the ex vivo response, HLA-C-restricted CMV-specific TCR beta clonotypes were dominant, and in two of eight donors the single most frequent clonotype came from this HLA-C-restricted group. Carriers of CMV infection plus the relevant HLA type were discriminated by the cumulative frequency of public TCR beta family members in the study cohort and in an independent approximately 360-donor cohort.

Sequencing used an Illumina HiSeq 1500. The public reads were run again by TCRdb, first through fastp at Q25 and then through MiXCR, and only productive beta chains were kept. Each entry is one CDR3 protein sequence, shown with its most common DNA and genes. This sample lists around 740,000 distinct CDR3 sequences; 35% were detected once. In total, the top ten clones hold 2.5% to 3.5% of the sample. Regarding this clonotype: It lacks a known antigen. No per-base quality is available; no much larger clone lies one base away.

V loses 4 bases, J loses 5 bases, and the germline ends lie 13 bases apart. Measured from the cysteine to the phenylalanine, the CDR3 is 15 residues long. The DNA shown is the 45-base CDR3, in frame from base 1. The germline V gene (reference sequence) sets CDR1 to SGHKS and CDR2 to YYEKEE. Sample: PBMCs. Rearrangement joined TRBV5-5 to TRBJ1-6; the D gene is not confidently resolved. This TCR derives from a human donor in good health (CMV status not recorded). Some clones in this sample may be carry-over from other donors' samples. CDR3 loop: CASSQLGMDNSPLHF. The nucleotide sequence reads TGTGCCAGCAGCCAGCTCGGGATGGATAATTCACCCCTCCACTTT. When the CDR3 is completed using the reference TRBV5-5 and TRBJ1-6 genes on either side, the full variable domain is DAGVTQSPTHLIKTRGQQVTLRCSPISGHKSVSWYQQVLGQGPQFIFQYYEKEERGRGNFPDRFSARQFPNYSSELNVNALLLGDSALYLCASSQLGMDNSPLHFGNGTRLTVT.